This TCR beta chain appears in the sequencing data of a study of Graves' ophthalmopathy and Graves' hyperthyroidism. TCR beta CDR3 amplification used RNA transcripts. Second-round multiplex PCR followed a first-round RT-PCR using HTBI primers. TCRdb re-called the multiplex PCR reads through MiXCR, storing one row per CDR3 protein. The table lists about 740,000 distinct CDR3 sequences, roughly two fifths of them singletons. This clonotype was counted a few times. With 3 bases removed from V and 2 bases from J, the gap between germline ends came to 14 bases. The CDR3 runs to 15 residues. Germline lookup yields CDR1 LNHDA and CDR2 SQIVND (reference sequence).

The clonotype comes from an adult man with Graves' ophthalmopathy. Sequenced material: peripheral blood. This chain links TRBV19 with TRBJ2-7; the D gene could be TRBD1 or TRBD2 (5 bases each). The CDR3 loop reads CASSIPGRPTYEQYF. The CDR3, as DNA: TGTGCCAGTAGTATTCCGGGACGGCCGACCTACGAGCAGTACTTC.